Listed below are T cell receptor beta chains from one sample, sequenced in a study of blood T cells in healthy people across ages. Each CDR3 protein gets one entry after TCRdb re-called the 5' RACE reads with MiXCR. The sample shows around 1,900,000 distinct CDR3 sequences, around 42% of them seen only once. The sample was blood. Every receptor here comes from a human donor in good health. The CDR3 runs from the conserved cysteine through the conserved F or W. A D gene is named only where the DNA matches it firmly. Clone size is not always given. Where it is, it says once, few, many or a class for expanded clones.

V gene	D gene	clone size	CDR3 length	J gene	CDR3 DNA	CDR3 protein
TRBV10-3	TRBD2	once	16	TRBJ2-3	TGTGCCATCAGCCCAATAGCGGGGGGGCCGTCAGATACGCAGTATTTT	CAISPIAGGPSDTQYF
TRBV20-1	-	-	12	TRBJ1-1	TGCAGTGCCCAAGGCCCCGGCACTGAAGCTTTCTTT	CSAQGPGTEAFF
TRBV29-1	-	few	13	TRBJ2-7	TGCAGCGTGACTCGCTCCAGCTCCTACGAGCAGTACTTC	CSVTRSSSYEQYF
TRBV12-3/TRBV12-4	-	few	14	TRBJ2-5	TGTGCCAGCAGTTTGTCTAGCGTGGGAGAGACCCAGTACTTC	CASSLSSVGETQYF
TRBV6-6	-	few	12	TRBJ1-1	TGTGCCAGCAGGAGGGGAATGGCTGAAGCTTTCTTT	CASRRGMAEAFF
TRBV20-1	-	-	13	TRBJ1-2	TGCAGTGCTTCGAAACAACTTAACTATGGCTACACCTTC	CSASKQLNYGYTF
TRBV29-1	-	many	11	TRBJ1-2	TGCAGCGTTGAACAAGGCGGTGGCTACACCTTC	CSVEQGGGYTF
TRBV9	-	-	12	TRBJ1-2	TGTGCCAGCAGCGCCCTATCGTATGGCTACACCTTC	CASSALSYGYTF
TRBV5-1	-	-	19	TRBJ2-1	TGCGCCAGCAGCTTGTCGGGGGGAACCGGGACAGGCAAAAACAATGAGCAGTTCTTC	CASSLSGGTGTGKNNEQFF
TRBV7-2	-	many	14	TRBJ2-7	TGTGCCAGCAGCCCTCAGCGTGAAGCCTACGAGCAGTACTTC	CASSPQREAYEQYF
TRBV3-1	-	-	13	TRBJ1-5	TGTGCTAGCAGCCCAGGACAGCGACAGCCCCAGCATTTT	CASSPGQRQPQHF
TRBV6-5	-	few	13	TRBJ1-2	TGTGCCAGCAGGCGAGATACAGGTGGTGGCTACACCTTC	CASRRDTGGGYTF
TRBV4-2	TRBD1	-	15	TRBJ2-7	TGTGCCAGCAGCCCATTGATGGACAGGGGCGACGAGCAGTACTTC	CASSPLMDRGDEQYF
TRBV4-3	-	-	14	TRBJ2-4	TGCGCCAGCAGCCAGGGGACGGAGAAAAACATTCAGTACTTC	CASSQGTEKNIQYF
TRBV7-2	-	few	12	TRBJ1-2	TGTGCCAGCAGCTATAGACAGGTTCACTACACCTTC	CASSYRQVHYTF
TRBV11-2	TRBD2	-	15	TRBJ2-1	TGTGCCAGCAGCAAAGGACTAGCGGGGGTACAAAAGCAGTTCTTC	CASSKGLAGVQKQFF
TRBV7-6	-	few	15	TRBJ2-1	TGTGCCAGCAGCTTAGTGGGTCAGGTCTACAATGAGCAGTTCTTC	CASSLVGQVYNEQFF
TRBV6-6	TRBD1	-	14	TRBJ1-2	TGTGCCAGCAGTCCCCAGGGGGTGGGCTATGGCTACACCTTC	CASSPQGVGYGYTF
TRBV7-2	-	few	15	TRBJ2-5	TGTGCCAGCAGCTTTCACGAGGGGGGGCAAGAGACCCAGTACTTC	CASSFHEGGQETQYF
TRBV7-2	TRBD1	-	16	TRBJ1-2	TGTGCCAGCAGCCCAGGGACAGGGTTCGGCGCCTATGGCTACACCTTC	CASSPGTGFGAYGYTF